This entry lists 8 T cell receptor beta chains sequenced from one sample in a study of blood T cell repertoires in COVID-19. Sequencing was performed with immunoSEQ multiplex PCR; in TCRdb, only in-frame clones are kept and a portion is missing. The table records around 58,000 clones, approximately 88% of them present only once. The material sequenced was peripheral blood. The receptors were gathered from a human donor in a cohort sampled during active COVID-19.

The rearrangement links TRBV19 to TRBJ2-7; 9 nucleotides agree with TRBD1. V lost 9 bases and J lost 0; bases outside the gene matches: 6. From germline, CDR1 is LNHDA and CDR2 SQIVND (reference sequence). The CDR3 extends over 14 amino acids. The CDR3 here is CASNTGGLSYEQYF. CDR3 DNA sequence: TGTGCCAGCAATACAGGGGGCCTCTCCTACGAGCAGTACTTC.

The rearrangement joins TRBV30 to TRBJ2-1; 8 bases align to TRBD2. This CDR3 has 13 residues. V dropped 4 bases and J dropped 7; count of bases not matched to a gene: 6. CDR1 and CDR2 from the germline V gene are GTSNPN and SVGIG (reference sequence). The CDR3 region has the DNA TGTGCCTGGAAGGCAGGACTAGCAAATGAGCAGTTCTTC. Encoded protein: CAWKAGLANEQFF. The variable domain in full, with the rest retrieved from reference TRBV30 and TRBJ2-1, is SQTIHQWPATLVQPVGSPLSLECTVEGTSNPNLYWYRQAAGRGLQLLFYSVGIGQISSEVPQNLSASRPQDRQFILSSKKLLLSDSGFYLCAWKAGLANEQFFGPGTRLTVL.

The rearrangement joins TRBV13 to TRBJ1-2; TRBD1 agrees at 9 bases. This CDR3 is built from 18 residues. Germline lookup yields CDR1 PRHDT and CDR2 FYEKMQ (reference sequence). The trim removed 4 bases at V and 0 bases at J, leaving 12 bases unmatched. CDR3 nucleotide sequence: TGTGCCAGCAGCTCCGACCGGGACAGGGTTGATCCTAACTATGGCTACACCTTC. The encoded protein is CASSSDRDRVDPNYGYTF.

The chain employs TRBV7-9 and TRBJ2-2; D may be TRBD1 (6 bases). The CDR3 totals 18 residues. V was pared by 5 bases and J by 2 bases, with 21 bases between. Germline assignment: CDR1 SEHNR and CDR2 FQNEAQ (reference sequence). The CDR3: CASSPDRNLARNTGELFF. CDR3 DNA sequence: TGTGCCAGCAGCCCCGACAGGAACCTCGCTCGAAACACCGGGGAGCTGTTTTTT.

In its sample, this clone was seen a few times. J is TRBJ1-1 and V is TRBV19, with TRBD1 matching 11 bases. This CDR3 is built from 14 residues. The V and J ends lost 5 bases and 4 bases, in that order; junction bases with no gene match: 3. Germline assignment: CDR1 LNHDA and CDR2 SQIVND (reference sequence). In DNA form, the CDR3 reads TGTGCCAGTAGTCCCGGGACAGGGGGCACTGAAGCTTTCTTT. Translating it yields CASSPGTGGTEAFF.

CDR3 sequence reads: CASSLRQAGNTIYF. As DNA, the CDR3 is TGTGCCAGCAGCTTACGGCAGGCTGGAAACACCATATATTTT. The chain joins TRBV11-2 to TRBJ1-3, with D hard to call. Deletions cut 2 bases from V and 2 bases from J, with 7 bases between. Germline assignment: CDR1 SGHAT and CDR2 FQNNGV. The CDR3 consists of 14 residues.

The V call is TRBV11-2, the J call TRBJ1-4; TRBD1 matches 10 bases. Trimming took 3 bases from V and 7 from J; bases not matched to a gene: 5. CDR3 length equals 15 residues. CDR1 is SGHAT and CDR2 is FQNNGV in the germline V gene. The CDR3 here is CASSLGDRGAEKLFF. The CDR3 bases are TGTGCCAGCAGCTTGGGGGACAGGGGCGCTGAAAAACTGTTTTTT.

Only a few counts were recorded for this clone. The chain uses TRBV6-6 and TRBJ1-2, with TRBD1 matching 9 bases. V lost 6 bases and J lost 2; bases outside the gene matches: 4. Germline V gene sequence: CDR1 MNHNY, CDR2 SVGAGI (reference sequence). CDR3 length: 14 residues. The CDR3 DNA sequence: TGTGCCAGCAGAGCGGGGACAGGGAACTATGGCTACACCTTC. It encodes CASRAGTGNYGYTF.